This T cell receptor beta chain was identified during a study of blood T cell repertoires in COVID-19. Study overall: PBMCs, B-cell-depleted T cells, or T cells provided the cDNA or gDNA that made up the material.

Method: immunoSEQ multiplex PCR; TCRdb's copy keeps in-frame clones and lacks some. The sample carries just under 65,000 clones, 70% to 80% recorded once. The germline CDR1 and CDR2 sequences are GTSNPN and SVGIG (reference sequence). The V and J ends lost 0 bases and 7 bases respectively, with 13 bases between them. This CDR3 has 13 amino acids. J is TRBJ2-7 and V is TRBV30; D not certain. This sequence originates from an elderly woman with acute or convalescent COVID-19. Material for sequencing was peripheral blood. CDR3 in DNA: TGTGCCTGGAGTGTAACAGCCAGTGGAGAGCAGTACTTC. It codes for CAWSVTASGEQYF.